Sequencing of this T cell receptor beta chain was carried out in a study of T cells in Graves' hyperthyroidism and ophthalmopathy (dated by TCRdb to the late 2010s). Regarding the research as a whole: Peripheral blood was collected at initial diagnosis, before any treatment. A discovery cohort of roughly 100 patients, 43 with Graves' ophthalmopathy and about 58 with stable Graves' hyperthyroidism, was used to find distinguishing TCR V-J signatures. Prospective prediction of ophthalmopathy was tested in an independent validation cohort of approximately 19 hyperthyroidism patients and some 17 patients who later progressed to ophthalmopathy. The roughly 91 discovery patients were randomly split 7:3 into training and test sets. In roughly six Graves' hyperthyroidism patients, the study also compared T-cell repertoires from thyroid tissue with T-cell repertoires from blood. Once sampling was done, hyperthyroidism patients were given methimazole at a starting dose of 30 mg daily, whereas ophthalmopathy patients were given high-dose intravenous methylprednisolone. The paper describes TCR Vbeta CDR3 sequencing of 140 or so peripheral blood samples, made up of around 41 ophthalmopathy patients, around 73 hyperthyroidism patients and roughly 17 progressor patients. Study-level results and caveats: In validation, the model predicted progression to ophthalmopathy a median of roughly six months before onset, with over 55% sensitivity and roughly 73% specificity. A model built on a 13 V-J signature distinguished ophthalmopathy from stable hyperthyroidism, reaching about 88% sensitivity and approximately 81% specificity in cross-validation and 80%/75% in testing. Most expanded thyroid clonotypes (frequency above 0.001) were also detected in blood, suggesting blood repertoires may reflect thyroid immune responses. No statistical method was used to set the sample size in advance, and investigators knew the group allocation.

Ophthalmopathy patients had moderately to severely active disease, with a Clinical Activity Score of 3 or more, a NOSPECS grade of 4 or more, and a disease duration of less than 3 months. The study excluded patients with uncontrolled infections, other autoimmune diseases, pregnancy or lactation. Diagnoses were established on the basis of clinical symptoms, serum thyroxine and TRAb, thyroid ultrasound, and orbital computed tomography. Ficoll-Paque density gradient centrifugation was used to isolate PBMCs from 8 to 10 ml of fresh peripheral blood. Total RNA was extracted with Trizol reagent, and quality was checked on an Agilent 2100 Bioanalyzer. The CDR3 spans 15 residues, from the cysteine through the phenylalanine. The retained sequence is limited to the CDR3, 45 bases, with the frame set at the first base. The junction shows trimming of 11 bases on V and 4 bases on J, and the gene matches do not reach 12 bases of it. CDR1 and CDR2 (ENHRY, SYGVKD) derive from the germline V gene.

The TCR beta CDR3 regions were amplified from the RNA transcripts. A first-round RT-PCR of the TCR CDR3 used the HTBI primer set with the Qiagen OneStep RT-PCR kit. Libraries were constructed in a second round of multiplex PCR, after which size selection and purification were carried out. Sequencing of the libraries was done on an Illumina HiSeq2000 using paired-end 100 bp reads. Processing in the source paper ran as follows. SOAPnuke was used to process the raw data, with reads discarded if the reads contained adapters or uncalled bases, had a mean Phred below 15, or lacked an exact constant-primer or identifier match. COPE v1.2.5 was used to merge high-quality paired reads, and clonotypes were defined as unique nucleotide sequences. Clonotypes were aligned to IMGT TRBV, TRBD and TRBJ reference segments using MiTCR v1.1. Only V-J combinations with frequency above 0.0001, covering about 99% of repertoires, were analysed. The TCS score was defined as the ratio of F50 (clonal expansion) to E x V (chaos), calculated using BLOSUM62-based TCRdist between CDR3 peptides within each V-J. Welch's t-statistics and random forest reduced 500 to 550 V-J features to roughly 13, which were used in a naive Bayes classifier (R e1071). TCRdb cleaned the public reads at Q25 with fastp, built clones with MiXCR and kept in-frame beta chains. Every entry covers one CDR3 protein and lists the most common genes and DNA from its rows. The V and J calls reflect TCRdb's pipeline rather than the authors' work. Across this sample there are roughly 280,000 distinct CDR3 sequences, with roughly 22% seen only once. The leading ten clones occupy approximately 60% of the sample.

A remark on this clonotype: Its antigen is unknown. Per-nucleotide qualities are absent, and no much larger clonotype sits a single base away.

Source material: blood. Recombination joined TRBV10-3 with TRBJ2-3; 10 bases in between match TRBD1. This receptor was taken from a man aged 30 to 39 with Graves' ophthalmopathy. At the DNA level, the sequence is TGTGCCTCCGGGCGACAGGGGGCTAAAGCAGATACGCAGTATTTT. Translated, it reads CASGRQGAKADTQYF.